This T cell receptor beta chain was sequenced in a study of PD-1 blockade in classical Hodgkin lymphoma. The time point denotes: cycle 4 day 1 (C4D1), after more than five weeks of nivolumab. No patient escaped relapse after autologous stem cell transplantation, and brentuximab vedotin exposure varied. This clone has a handful of counts. Antigen: not known. Generated by immunoSEQ multiplex PCR, the TCRdb table keeps only in-frame clones and is missing some. The data show about 25,000 clones, with less than 75% seen just once and roughly 27% held by the top ten. Germline-derived CDR1 and CDR2 are SEHNR and FQNEAQ (reference sequence). V was pared by 6 bases and J by 1 base, with 6 bases of the junction left unmatched. This CDR3 region has 17 residues. Study findings and constraints: The diversity seen at baseline in complete responders resembled that of newly diagnosed patients.

The sequence was obtained from a human donor with classical Hodgkin lymphoma. This sequence joins TRBV7-9 and TRBJ2-3; 14 nucleotides align to TRBD2. Sequenced here: peripheral blood mononuclear cells (PBMCs), sampled before the fourth cycle of nivolumab. CDR3 sequence reads: CASSLGLAGARTDTQYF. The CDR3 DNA follows: TGTGCCAGCAGTTTGGGACTAGCGGGGGCCCGCACAGATACGCAGTATTTT. Full variable domain (remainder filled in from reference TRBV7-9 and TRBJ2-3): DTGVSQNPRHKITKRGQNVTFRCDPISEHNRLYWYRQTLGQGPEFLTYFQNEAQLEKSRLLSDRFSAERPKGSFSTLEIQRTEQGDSAMYLCASSLGLAGARTDTQYFGPGTRLTVL.